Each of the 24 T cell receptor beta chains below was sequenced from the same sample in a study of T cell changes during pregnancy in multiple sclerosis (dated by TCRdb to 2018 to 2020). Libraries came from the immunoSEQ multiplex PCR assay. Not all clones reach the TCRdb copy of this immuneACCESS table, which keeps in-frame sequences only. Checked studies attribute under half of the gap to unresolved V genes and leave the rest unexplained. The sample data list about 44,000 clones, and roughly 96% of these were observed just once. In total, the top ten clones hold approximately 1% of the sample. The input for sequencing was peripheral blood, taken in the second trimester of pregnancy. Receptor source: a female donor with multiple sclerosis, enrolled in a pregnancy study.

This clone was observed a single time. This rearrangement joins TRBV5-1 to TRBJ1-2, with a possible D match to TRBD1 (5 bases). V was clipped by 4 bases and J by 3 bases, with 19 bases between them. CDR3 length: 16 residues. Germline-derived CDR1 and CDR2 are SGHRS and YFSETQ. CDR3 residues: CASSVLGGTEDYGYTF. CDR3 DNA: TGCGCCAGCAGCGTACTTGGGGGGACGGAGGACTATGGCTACACCTTC.

The CDR3 DNA sequence: TGCAGCGTGCGGGGTAGCGGGTACCAAAACAATGAGCAGTTCTTC. Amino acid sequence: CSVRGSGYQNNEQFF. The rearrangement uses TRBV29-1 and TRBJ2-1, with TRBD2 identical over 7 bases. The CDR3 runs 15 residues. Germline lookup yields CDR1 SQVTM and CDR2 ANQGSEA. V trimming: 6 bases; J trimming: 5 bases; junction bases outside the gene matches: 13.

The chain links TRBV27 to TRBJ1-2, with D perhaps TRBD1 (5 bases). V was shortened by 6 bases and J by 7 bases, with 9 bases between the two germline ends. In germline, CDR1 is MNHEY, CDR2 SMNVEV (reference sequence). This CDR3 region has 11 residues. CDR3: CASRTVAGYTF. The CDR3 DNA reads TGTGCCAGCAGGACAGTTGCTGGCTACACCTTC.

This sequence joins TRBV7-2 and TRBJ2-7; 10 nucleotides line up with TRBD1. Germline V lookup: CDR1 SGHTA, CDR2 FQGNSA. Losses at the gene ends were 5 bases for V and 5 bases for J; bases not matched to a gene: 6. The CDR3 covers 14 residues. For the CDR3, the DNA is TGTGCCAGCAGCCTTAGACAGGGGGCCAACGAGCAGTACTTC. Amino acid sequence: CASSLRQGANEQYF.

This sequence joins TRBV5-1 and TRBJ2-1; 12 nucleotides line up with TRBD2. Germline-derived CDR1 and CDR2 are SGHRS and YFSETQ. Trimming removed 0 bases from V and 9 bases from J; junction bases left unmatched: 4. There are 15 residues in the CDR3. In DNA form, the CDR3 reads TGCGCCAGCAGCTTGGGACTAGCGGGGGTAGGTGAGCAGTTCTTC. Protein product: CASSLGLAGVGEQFF.

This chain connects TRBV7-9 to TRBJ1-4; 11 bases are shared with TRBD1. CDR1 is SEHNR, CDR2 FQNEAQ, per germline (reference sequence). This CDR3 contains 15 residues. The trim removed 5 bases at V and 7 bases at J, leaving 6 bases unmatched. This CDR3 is CASSRGQGAFEKLFF. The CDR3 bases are TGTGCCAGCAGCAGAGGACAGGGGGCTTTTGAAAAACTGTTTTTT.

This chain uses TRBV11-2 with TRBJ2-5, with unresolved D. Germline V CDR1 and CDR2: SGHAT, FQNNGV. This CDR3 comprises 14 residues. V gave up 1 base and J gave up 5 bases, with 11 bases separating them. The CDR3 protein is CASSLVSGPETQYF. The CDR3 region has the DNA TGTGCCAGCAGCTTAGTGTCGGGTCCCGAGACCCAGTACTTC.

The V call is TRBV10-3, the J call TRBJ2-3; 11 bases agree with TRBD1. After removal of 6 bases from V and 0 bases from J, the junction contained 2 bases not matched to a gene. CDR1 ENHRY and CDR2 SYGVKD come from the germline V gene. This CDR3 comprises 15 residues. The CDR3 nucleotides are TGTGCCATCAGGGGGACAGGGGGAAGCACAGATACGCAGTATTTT. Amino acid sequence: CAIRGTGGSTDTQYF.

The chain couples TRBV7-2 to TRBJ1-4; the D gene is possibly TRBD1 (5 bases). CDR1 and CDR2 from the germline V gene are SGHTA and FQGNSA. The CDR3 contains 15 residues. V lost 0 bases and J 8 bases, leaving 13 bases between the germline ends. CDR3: CASSLAGGVGEKLFF. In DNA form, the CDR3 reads TGTGCCAGCAGCTTAGCGGGGGGGGTCGGCGAAAAACTGTTTTTT.

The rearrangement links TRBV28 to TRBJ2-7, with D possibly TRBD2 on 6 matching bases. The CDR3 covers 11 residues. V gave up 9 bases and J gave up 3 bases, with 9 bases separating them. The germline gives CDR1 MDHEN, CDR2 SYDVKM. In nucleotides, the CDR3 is TGTGCCAGTAAGGGAGGCTACGAGCAGTACTTC. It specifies CASKGGYEQYF.

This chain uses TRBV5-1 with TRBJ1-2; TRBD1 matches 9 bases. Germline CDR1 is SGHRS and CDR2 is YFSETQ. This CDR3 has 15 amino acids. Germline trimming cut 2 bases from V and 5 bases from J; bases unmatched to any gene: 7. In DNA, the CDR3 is TGCGCCAGCAGCTTCCCGGGACAGGGAGAGTATGGCTACACCTTC. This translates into CASSFPGQGEYGYTF.

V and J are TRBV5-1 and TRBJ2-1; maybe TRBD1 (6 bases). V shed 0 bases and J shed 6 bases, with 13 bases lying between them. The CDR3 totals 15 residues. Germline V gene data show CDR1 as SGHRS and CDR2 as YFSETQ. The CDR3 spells CASSLGLRGSNEQFF. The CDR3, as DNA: TGCGCCAGCAGCTTGGGACTAAGGGGGAGCAATGAGCAGTTCTTC.

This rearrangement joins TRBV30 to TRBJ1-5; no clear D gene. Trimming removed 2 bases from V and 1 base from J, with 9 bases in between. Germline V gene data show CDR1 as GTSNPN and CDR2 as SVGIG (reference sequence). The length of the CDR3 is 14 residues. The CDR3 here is CAWSSRPSNQPQHF. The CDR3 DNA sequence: TGTGCCTGGAGTAGCAGGCCAAGCAATCAGCCCCAGCATTTT.

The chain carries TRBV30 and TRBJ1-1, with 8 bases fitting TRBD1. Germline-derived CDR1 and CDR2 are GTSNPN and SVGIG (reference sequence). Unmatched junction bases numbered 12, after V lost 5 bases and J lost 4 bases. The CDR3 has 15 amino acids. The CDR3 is CAWGGRTGRGTEAFF. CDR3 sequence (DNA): TGTGCCTGGGGGGGACGGACAGGGAGGGGCACTGAAGCTTTCTTT. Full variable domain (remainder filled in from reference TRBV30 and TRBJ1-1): SQTIHQWPATLVQPVGSPLSLECTVEGTSNPNLYWYRQAAGRGLQLLFYSVGIGQISSEVPQNLSASRPQDRQFILSSKKLLLSDSGFYLCAWGGRTGRGTEAFFGQGTRLTVV.

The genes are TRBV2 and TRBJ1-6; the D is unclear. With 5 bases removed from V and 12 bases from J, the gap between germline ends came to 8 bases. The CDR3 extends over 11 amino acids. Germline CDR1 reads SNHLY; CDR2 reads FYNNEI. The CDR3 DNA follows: TGTGCCAGCAGTCCTTCTCTACCCCTCCACTTT. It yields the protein CASSPSLPLHF. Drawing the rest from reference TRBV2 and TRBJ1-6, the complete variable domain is EPEVTQTPSHQVTQMGQEVILRCVPISNHLYFYWYRQILGQKVEFLVSFYNNEISEKSEIFDDQFSVERPDGSNFTLKIRSTKLEDSAMYFCASSPSLPLHFGNGTRLTVT.

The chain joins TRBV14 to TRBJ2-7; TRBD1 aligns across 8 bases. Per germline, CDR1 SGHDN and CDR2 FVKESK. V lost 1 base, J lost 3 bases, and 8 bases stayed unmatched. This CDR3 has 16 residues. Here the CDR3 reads CASSQVGTGLRYEQYF. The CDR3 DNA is TGTGCCAGCAGCCAAGTGGGGACAGGCCTTCGCTACGAGCAGTACTTC.

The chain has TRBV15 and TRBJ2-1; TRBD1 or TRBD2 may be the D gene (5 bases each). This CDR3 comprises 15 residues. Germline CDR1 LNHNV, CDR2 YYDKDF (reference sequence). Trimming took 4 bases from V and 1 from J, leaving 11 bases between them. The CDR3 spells CATSTEGSSYNEQFF. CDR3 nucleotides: TGTGCCACCAGCACAGAGGGGAGTTCCTACAATGAGCAGTTCTTC.

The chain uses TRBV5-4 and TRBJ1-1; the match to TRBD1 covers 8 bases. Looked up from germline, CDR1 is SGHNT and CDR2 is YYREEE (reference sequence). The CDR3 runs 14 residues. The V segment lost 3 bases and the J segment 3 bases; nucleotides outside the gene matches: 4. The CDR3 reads CASSWTGSDTEAFF. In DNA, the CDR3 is TGTGCCAGCAGCTGGACAGGGAGCGACACTGAAGCTTTCTTT.

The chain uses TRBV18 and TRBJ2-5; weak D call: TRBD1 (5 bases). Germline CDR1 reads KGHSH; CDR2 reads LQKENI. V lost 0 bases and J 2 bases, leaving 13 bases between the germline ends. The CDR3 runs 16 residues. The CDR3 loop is CASSPPQGSFQETQYF. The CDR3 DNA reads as TGTGCCAGCTCACCACCTCAGGGTAGCTTTCAAGAGACCCAGTACTTC.

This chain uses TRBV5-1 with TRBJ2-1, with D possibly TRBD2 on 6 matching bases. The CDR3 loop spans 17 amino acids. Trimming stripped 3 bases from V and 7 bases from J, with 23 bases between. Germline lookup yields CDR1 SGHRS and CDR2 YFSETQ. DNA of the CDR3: TGCGCCAGCAGCTCCGATTACAGGAGGGCCGCAGGGAATGAGCAGTTCTTC. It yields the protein CASSSDYRRAAGNEQFF.

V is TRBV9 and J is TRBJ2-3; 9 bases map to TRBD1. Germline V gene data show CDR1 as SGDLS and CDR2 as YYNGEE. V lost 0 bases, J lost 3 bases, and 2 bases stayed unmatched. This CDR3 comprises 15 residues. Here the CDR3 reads CASSVVGTGTDTQYF. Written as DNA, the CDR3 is TGTGCCAGCAGCGTAGTTGGGACAGGGACAGATACGCAGTATTTT.

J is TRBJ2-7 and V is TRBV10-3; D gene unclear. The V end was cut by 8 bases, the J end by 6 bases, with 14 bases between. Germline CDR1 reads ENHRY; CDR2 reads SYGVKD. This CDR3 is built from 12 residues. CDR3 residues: CAIEWSTGEQYF. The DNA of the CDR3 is TGTGCCATCGAGTGGAGTACGGGCGAGCAGTACTTC.

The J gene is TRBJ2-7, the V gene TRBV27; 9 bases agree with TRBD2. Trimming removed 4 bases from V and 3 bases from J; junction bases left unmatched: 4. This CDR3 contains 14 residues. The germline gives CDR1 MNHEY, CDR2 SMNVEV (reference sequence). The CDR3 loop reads CASSSAGGNYEQYF. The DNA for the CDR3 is TGTGCCAGCAGTTCGGCGGGAGGGAACTACGAGCAGTACTTC.

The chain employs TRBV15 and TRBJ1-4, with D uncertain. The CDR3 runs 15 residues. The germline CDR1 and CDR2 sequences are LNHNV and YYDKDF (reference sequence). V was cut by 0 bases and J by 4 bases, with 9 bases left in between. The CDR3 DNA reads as TGTGCCACCAGCAGAGATAAACAGCTTAATGAAAAACTGTTTTTT. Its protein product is CATSRDKQLNEKLFF.